This entry concerns a single TCR beta chain. Its specificity is not known. One junction end disagrees with the germline gene, perhaps due to a read error. The data stem from a study of blood T cells in healthy people across ages. Study outcomes and limitations: Diversity of TCR beta per million T cells declined in a roughly linear way with age. PBMCs left unsorted prevented a conclusive naive versus antigen-experienced comparison.

The CDR3 is 12 amino acids. A second PCR, run for roughly 7 to 11 cycles, used a sample-barcoded 5' primer plus a J-beta primer mix. TCRdb processed the 5' RACE reads anew with MiXCR; each CDR3 protein has one entry. The table includes approximately 800,000 distinct CDR3 sequences, 62% detected once. This receptor was taken from a young man in good health. This sequence joins TRBV12-3 or TRBV12-4 and TRBJ1-5; D ambiguous. Sequencing used blood. The CDR3 sequence is CASTLGNQPQHF. The CDR3, as DNA: TGTGCCAGCACTTTAGGTAATCAGCCCCAGCATTTT.